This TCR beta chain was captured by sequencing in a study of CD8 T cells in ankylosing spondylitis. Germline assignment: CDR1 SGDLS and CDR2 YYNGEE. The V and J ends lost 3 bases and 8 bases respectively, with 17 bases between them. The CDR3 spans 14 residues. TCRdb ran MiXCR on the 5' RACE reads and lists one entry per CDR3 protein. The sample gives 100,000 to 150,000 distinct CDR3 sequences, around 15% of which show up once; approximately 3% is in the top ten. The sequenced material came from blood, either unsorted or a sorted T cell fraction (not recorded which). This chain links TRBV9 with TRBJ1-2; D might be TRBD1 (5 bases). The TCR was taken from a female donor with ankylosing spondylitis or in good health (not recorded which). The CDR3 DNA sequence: TGTGCCAGCAGCGCCAGCGGGACGCCCTCGGGCTACACCTTC. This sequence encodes CASSASGTPSGYTF. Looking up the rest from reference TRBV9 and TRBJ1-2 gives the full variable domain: DSGVTQTPKHLITATGQRVTLRCSPRSGDLSVYWYQQSLDQGLQFLIQYYNGEERAKGNILERFSAQQFPDLHSELNLSSLELGDSALYFCASSASGTPSGYTFGSGTRLTVV.